The following is a TCR beta chain sequence with its context. V was clipped by 8 bases and J by 7 bases, with 18 bases between them. Germline assignment: CDR1 MDHEN and CDR2 SYDVKM. The CDR3 contains 15 residues. These data are taken from a study of blood T cell repertoires in COVID-19. The table came from immunoSEQ multiplex PCR; TCRdb's copy has only in-frame clones and leaves some out. This sample has about 53,000 clones; around nine tenths occur once, and the top ten carry 3.5% to 4.5%. Sequencing was carried out using peripheral blood. The TCR originated in a man aged 45 to 65 with acute or convalescent COVID-19. The V gene is TRBV28, the J gene TRBJ1-6; no clear D. CDR3 sequence (DNA): TGTGCCAGCCGAAGGAGGGTATCGGAAAATTCACCCCTCCACTTT. Translated, it gives CASRRRVSENSPLHF.